The T cell receptor (beta chain) under discussion was sequenced for a study of cytomegalovirus exposure and HLA in healthy donors. The germline V gene has CDR1 MNHEY and CDR2 SVGAGI. CDR3 length equals 11 residues. V was clipped by 8 bases and J by 7 bases, with 8 bases between them. TCRdb's table, derived via immunoSEQ multiplex PCR, lists solely in-frame clones and lacks some. The sample lists over 120,000 clones, approximately 94% seen once, with 1.5% to 2% in the top ten. On this clone itself: Its specificity is unknown.

Study-level results: The majority of TCR sequences were rare, yet some public TCRs appeared in many donors.

This clonotype was obtained from a man between 18 and 35 years old in good health and CMV-seropositive. The specimen was PBMCs. The chain couples TRBV6-5 to TRBJ2-2; no clear D. The CDR3 loop reads CASRFGGELFF. The CDR3 bases are TGTGCCAGCCGCTTCGGCGGGGAGCTGTTTTTT.